This T cell receptor (beta chain) was identified during a study of T cell changes during pregnancy in multiple sclerosis. This clone showed up just once. Assay: immunoSEQ multiplex PCR; the TCRdb copy retains only in-frame clones and omits some. The table shows tens of thousands of clones, with 92% occurring only once. Specimen: CD4+ T cells from peripheral blood mononuclear cells, collected after pregnancy. The sequence derives from a female donor with multiple sclerosis, enrolled in a pregnancy study.

This chain's CDR3 is CASTRPRRVSNQPQHF. CDR3 DNA: TGTGCCAGCACAAGGCCCCGGAGGGTTAGCAATCAGCCCCAGCATTTT. The V call is TRBV28, the J call TRBJ1-5; no clear D gene. Germline V lookup: CDR1 MDHEN, CDR2 SYDVKM. V was pared by 7 bases and J by 0 bases, with 16 bases between. The CDR3 contains 16 residues.